The 9 T cell receptor beta chains reported below all come from one sample, sequenced in a study of OX40 agonist ivuxolimab in advanced cancers. Method: immunoSEQ multiplex PCR; TCRdb's copy keeps in-frame clones and lacks some. Of more than 40,000 clones listed, roughly 90% were seen once; the top ten hold around 1%. Specimen: CD4+ or CD8+ T cells sorted from blood, collected in a trial of the OX40 agonist ivuxolimab. The receptors were sampled from an adult with an advanced solid tumor such as melanoma, head and neck, liver or kidney cancer.

The chain joins TRBV18 to TRBJ2-7, with D unclear. Germline lookup yields CDR1 KGHSH and CDR2 LQKENI. The length of the CDR3 is 17 residues. V lost 2 bases, J lost 7 bases, and 24 bases lay in between. The CDR3 region is CASSPKGPVSGFGEQYF. CDR3 sequence (DNA): TGTGCCAGCTCACCAAAAGGACCCGTGTCCGGATTTGGGGAGCAGTACTTC.

The genes are TRBV19 and TRBJ2-1; D unresolved. The CDR3 is made up of 13 amino acids. The ends were cut back, 3 bases at V and 5 bases at J, with 8 bases in the middle. The germline gives CDR1 LNHDA, CDR2 SQIVND (reference sequence). DNA for the CDR3: TGTGCCAGTAGTATGAGCAAAAACAATGAGCAGTTCTTC. Translation: CASSMSKNNEQFF.

The V and J genes are TRBV5-1 and TRBJ2-7; 10 bases are a match to TRBD1. Germline V gives CDR1 SGHRS, CDR2 YFSETQ. V lost 2 bases to trimming and J lost 7 bases; unmatched junction nucleotides: 6. The CDR3 sequence is 14 residues long. The CDR3 region is CASSFGDRGREQYF. The CDR3 coding sequence is TGCGCCAGCAGCTTTGGGGACAGGGGTCGAGAGCAGTACTTC.

This chain connects TRBV19 to TRBJ2-2; the D gene is possibly TRBD1 (6 bases). The CDR3 contains 14 residues. Germline CDR1 and CDR2: LNHDA and SQIVND (reference sequence). Trimming removed 11 bases from V and 5 bases from J, with 18 bases in between. The CDR3 loop reads CAGQHRDGTGELFF. In DNA, the CDR3 is TGTGCCGGCCAACACAGGGATGGGACCGGGGAGCTGTTTTTT.

The table lists this clone with a few counts. This chain joins TRBV5-4 and TRBJ2-5; tentatively, D is TRBD1 (6 bases). CDR3 length: 13 amino acids. Germline assignment: CDR1 SGHNT and CDR2 YYREEE (reference sequence). V shed 3 bases and J shed 4 bases, with 10 bases lying between them. The CDR3 DNA reads TGTGCCAGCAGCTGGACAGCATTAGAGACCCAGTACTTC. Translation gives CASSWTALETQYF.

The chain recombines TRBV7-3 with TRBJ2-1; 7 bases are shared with TRBD1. The CDR3 spans 14 residues. The trim removed 5 bases at V and 10 bases at J, leaving 11 bases unmatched. Germline CDR1 reads SGHTA; CDR2 reads FQGTGA. CDR3 nucleotide sequence: TGTGCCAGCAGCACTCAATTCGGACAGGAGGAGCAGTTCTTC. As protein: CASSTQFGQEEQFF.

The rearrangement joins TRBV28 to TRBJ2-1; D not certain. With 5 bases removed from V and 2 bases from J, the gap between germline ends came to 10 bases. CDR1 is MDHEN, CDR2 SYDVKM, per germline. The CDR3 runs 14 residues. The CDR3 is CASSPTSAYNEQFF. The CDR3 DNA follows: TGTGCCAGCAGTCCGACCTCAGCCTACAATGAGCAGTTCTTC. The complete variable domain, with remaining parts taken from reference TRBV28 and TRBJ2-1, reads DVKVTQSSRYLVKRTGEKVFLECVQDMDHENMFWYRQDPGLGLRLIYFSYDVKMKEKGDIPEGYSVSREKKERFSLILESASTNQTSMYLCASSPTSAYNEQFFGPGTRLTVL.

The chain carries TRBV28 and TRBJ1-2, with no clear D. This CDR3 contains 13 residues. V lost 2 bases and J 8 bases, leaving 12 bases between the germline ends. CDR1 and CDR2 (germline): MDHEN, SYDVKM. The CDR3 region has the DNA TGTGCCAGCAGTTTAGGGCTCCCCCAAGGCTACACCTTC. This sequence encodes CASSLGLPQGYTF.

There are a few counts of this clone. This chain connects TRBV2 to TRBJ1-1, with D unresolved. CDR1 is SNHLY, CDR2 FYNNEI, per germline. Trimming removed 0 bases from V and 1 base from J, with 6 bases in between. This CDR3 spans 14 amino acids. The CDR3 region is CASSEAAPNTEAFF. CDR3 in DNA: TGTGCCAGCAGTGAAGCAGCCCCGAACACTGAAGCTTTCTTT. Drawing the rest from reference TRBV2 and TRBJ1-1, the complete variable domain is EPEVTQTPSHQVTQMGQEVILRCVPISNHLYFYWYRQILGQKVEFLVSFYNNEISEKSEIFDDQFSVERPDGSNFTLKIRSTKLEDSAMYFCASSEAAPNTEAFFGQGTRLTVV.